Presented here are 17 T cell receptor beta chains from one specimen sequenced in a study of blood T cell repertoires in COVID-19. Assay: immunoSEQ multiplex PCR; the TCRdb copy retains only in-frame clones and omits some. The table lists roughly 43,000 clones, 80% to 90% of them singletons, with just over 15% in the top ten. The sequenced sample consisted of peripheral blood. Receptors originate from a man aged 60 to 69 with active COVID-19.

The chain couples TRBV24-1 to TRBJ2-2, with 10 bases that match TRBD1. The germline V gene has CDR1 KGHDR and CDR2 SFDVKD. With 4 bases clipped from V and 8 bases from J, the junction kept 12 bases outside the gene matches. The CDR3 is made up of 17 amino acids. This CDR3 reads CATSDHRTGGKAGELFF. In DNA form, the CDR3 reads TGTGCCACCAGTGACCACCGGACAGGGGGAAAAGCTGGGGAGCTGTTTTTT.

This clone was detected a few times. The chain has TRBV5-1 and TRBJ1-2, with 7 nucleotides matching TRBD1. Germline CDR1 is SGHRS and CDR2 is YFSETQ. Trimming removed 4 bases from V and 7 bases from J; junction bases left unmatched: 7. This CDR3 comprises 13 residues. CDR3 coding DNA: TGCGCCAGCAGCGCCGGACAGGAGTCTGGCTACACCTTC. Its translation: CASSAGQESGYTF.

The chain combines TRBV28 with TRBJ2-5; TRBD1 matches at 9 bases. The CDR3 has 13 residues. Losses at the gene ends were 8 bases for V and 1 base for J; bases not matched to a gene: 2. In germline, CDR1 is MDHEN, CDR2 SYDVKM. The CDR3 loop is CASQTGGQETQYF. As DNA, the CDR3 is TGTGCCAGCCAGACAGGGGGCCAAGAGACCCAGTACTTC.

The chain links TRBV7-9 to TRBJ1-2; the match to TRBD1 covers 7 bases. Germline V gene data show CDR1 as SEHNR and CDR2 as FQNEAQ (reference sequence). The CDR3 contains 14 residues. J lost 10 bases, V lost 5 bases, and 13 bases had no gene match. The CDR3 DNA sequence: TGTGCCAGCAGCATAACAGGGGTGGGGCTGGACTACACCTTC. Protein: CASSITGVGLDYTF. The full variable domain, rest sourced from reference TRBV7-9 and TRBJ1-2, is DTGVSQNPRHKITKRGQNVTFRCDPISEHNRLYWYRQTLGQGPEFLTYFQNEAQLEKSRLLSDRFSAERPKGSFSTLEIQRTEQGDSAMYLCASSITGVGLDYTFGSGTRLTVV.

This chain uses TRBV28 with TRBJ2-5, with 7 bases lining up with TRBD2. J was trimmed by 4 bases and V by 6 bases; bases with no gene match: 11. CDR1 MDHEN and CDR2 SYDVKM come from the germline V gene. CDR3 size: 15 residues. Here the CDR3 reads CASRLRTSRLETQYF. As DNA, the CDR3 is TGTGCCAGCAGACTAAGGACTAGTAGATTAGAGACCCAGTACTTC. The full variable domain, in which reference TRBV28 and TRBJ2-5 provide the parts outside the CDR3, is DVKVTQSSRYLVKRTGEKVFLECVQDMDHENMFWYRQDPGLGLRLIYFSYDVKMKEKGDIPEGYSVSREKKERFSLILESASTNQTSMYLCASRLRTSRLETQYFGPGTRLLVL.

CDR3 DNA: TGTGCAAGTCGCTTAGCGGGGGTCTGGGGGGGCACAGATACGCAGTATTTT. Amino acids: CASRLAGVWGGTDTQYF. The chain recombines TRBV12-2 with TRBJ2-3; the table's D gene call, TRBD2, was not cross checked with the DNA. TRBV12-2 is listed as a pseudogene. The length of the CDR3 is 17 residues.

V gene TRBV6-1 combines with J gene TRBJ1-4, with D possibly matching TRBD1 (5 bases). Germline lookup yields CDR1 MNHNS and CDR2 SASEGT. Deletions cut 3 bases from V and 8 bases from J, with 13 bases between. This CDR3 is 14 amino acids long. The CDR3: CASSEGTLKEKLFF. CDR3 nucleotide sequence: TGTGCCAGCAGTGAGGGGACTCTTAAGGAAAAACTGTTTTTT.

J is TRBJ1-4 and V is TRBV7-3; D uncertain. Germline CDR1 reads SGHTA; CDR2 reads FQGTGA. V lost 6 bases and J 3 bases, leaving 14 bases between the germline ends. The CDR3 totals 15 residues. CDR3 sequence: CASSLSGGSNEKLFF. CDR3 bases: TGTGCCAGCAGTCTCTCCGGAGGTTCTAATGAAAAACTGTTTTTT.

This clone was recorded only once. The V gene is TRBV6-2 or TRBV6-3, the J gene TRBJ2-3, with D maybe TRBD2 (7 bases). V lost 2 bases and J lost 2, with 20 bases in between. The germline V gene encodes CDR1 MNHEY and CDR2 SVGEGT. The CDR3 has 18 amino acids. The chain's CDR3 is CASSYGAGGPQSTDTQYF. For the CDR3, the DNA is TGTGCCAGCAGTTACGGGGCCGGGGGGCCCCAATCCACAGATACGCAGTATTTT.

The rearrangement links TRBV12-3 or TRBV12-4 to TRBJ1-1; D is unresolved. This CDR3 is 12 amino acids long. V was trimmed by 6 bases and J by 7 bases, leaving 12 bases between them. CDR3 coding DNA: TGTGCCAGCAGCCGAGACACCGTTGAAGCTTTCTTT. Amino acids: CASSRDTVEAFF.

This chain links TRBV6-2 or TRBV6-3 with TRBJ2-1; 11 nucleotides line up with TRBD1. The CDR3 runs 20 residues. The J segment lost 0 bases and the V segment lost 2 bases, leaving 12 bases of the junction unmatched. CDR1 and CDR2 (germline): MNHEY, SVGEGT. Written as DNA, the CDR3 is TGTGCCAGCAGTTACGACCGGGACAGGGGGTCCCCGAGCTCCTACAATGAGCAGTTCTTC. It translates to CASSYDRDRGSPSSYNEQFF.

A single count supports this clone. The V call is TRBV5-1, the J call TRBJ2-5; 7 bases agree with TRBD2. The CDR3 loop spans 15 amino acids. Trimming removed 3 bases from V and 5 bases from J; junction bases left unmatched: 10. Germline CDR1 and CDR2: SGHRS and YFSETQ. The CDR3 DNA sequence: TGCGCCAGCAGCTCGGGGGGAACCCACCGGGAGACCCAGTACTTC. It codes for CASSSGGTHRETQYF.

The genes are TRBV5-5 and TRBJ2-3, with TRBD2 matching over 7 bases. Germline V lookup: CDR1 SGHKS, CDR2 YYEKEE (reference sequence). V lost 2 bases, J lost 3 bases, and 6 bases stayed unmatched. CDR3 length equals 15 residues. The CDR3 DNA follows: TGTGCCAGCAGCTTCGGGGAAGCGGGGACAGATACGCAGTATTTT. Translated: CASSFGEAGTDTQYF.

This clone showed up just once. The chain has TRBV24-1 and TRBJ1-5; 9 bases agree with TRBD1. The V gene end was trimmed by 7 bases and the J gene end by 6 bases; junction bases not matched to a gene: 6. Germline V gives CDR1 KGHDR, CDR2 SFDVKD. The CDR3 loop spans 14 amino acids. CDR3 coding DNA: TGTGCCACCAGGGGACAGGGCACCAGTCAGCCCCAGCATTTT. This translates into CATRGQGTSQPQHF.

The V gene is TRBV28, the J gene TRBJ2-7; 7 bases map to TRBD1. V lost 4 bases and J lost 3; bases outside the gene matches: 6. This CDR3 has 14 residues. In germline, CDR1 is MDHEN, CDR2 SYDVKM. This chain's CDR3 is CASSSTGEGYEQYF. In DNA form, the CDR3 reads TGTGCCAGCAGTTCCACAGGGGAAGGCTACGAGCAGTACTTC. The variable domain in full, completed from reference TRBV28 and TRBJ2-7, reads DVKVTQSSRYLVKRTGEKVFLECVQDMDHENMFWYRQDPGLGLRLIYFSYDVKMKEKGDIPEGYSVSREKKERFSLILESASTNQTSMYLCASSSTGEGYEQYFGPGTRLTVT.

The gene calls are TRBV6-5 and TRBJ2-3; the D is unclear. Per germline, CDR1 MNHEY and CDR2 SVGAGI. This CDR3 has 14 residues. The V gene lost 5 bases and the J gene lost 0 bases, with 9 bases spanning the gap. CDR3 sequence reads: CASSPLASTDTQYF. Written as DNA, the CDR3 is TGTGCCAGCAGTCCATTGGCTAGCACAGATACGCAGTATTTT.

This clone has just a few counts. The rearrangement links TRBV7-9 to TRBJ2-7; 10 bases map to TRBD1. Germline loops: CDR1 SEHNR, CDR2 FQNEAQ (reference sequence). With V trimmed by 5 bases and J by 4 bases, 14 bases remained unmatched. This CDR3 has 17 amino acids. The CDR3 here is CASSTLAGRDRGYEQYF. The CDR3 DNA follows: TGTGCCAGCAGCACCTTAGCGGGCCGGGACAGGGGTTACGAGCAGTACTTC.